One T cell receptor (beta chain) is described in this entry. The antigen is undetermined. The data derive from a study of graft-versus-host responses after intestinal transplantation. Sequencing used immunoSEQ multiplex PCR; TCRdb keeps in-frame clones, though not all of them. Of around 49,000 clones in the sample, roughly 90% were seen once. The CDR3 totals 15 residues. Sequenced here: unstimulated CD4+ T cells sorted from spleen or lymph node cells, sampled before transplant. The chain recombines TRBV21-1 with TRBJ2-3; the listed D gene, TRBD2, was not tested against the DNA. TRBV21-1 is described as a pseudogene. The sequence came from a human donor who was the organ donor for an intestinal transplant. This CDR3 is CASSKLDGGPDTQYF. In nucleotides, the CDR3 is TGTGCCAGCAGCAAACTGGACGGGGGGCCAGATACGCAGTATTTT.